This T cell receptor (beta chain) was retrieved from a study of shared clonotypes between healthy human individuals. Looking at the study overall: Aged 18 to 49, the donors were a couple of women and a few men.

Together with CD45RO+ cells, CCR7-negative CD45RA+ TemRA cells were included in CD8 memory. Trimming at V came to 9 bases and at J to 6 bases, leaving 3 bases not matched to a gene. The CDR3 sequence is 11 residues long. Germline V gene lookup returns CDR1 WSHSY and CDR2 SAAADI. As handled by the study authors: Filtering differed, since immunoSEQ gave only junction sequences and no quality scores. The repertoire was sequenced with immunoSEQ multiplex PCR; TCRdb's copy has only in-frame clones and lacks some. Clonal size and the V and J genes are those of that table, whereas D and trimming came from the DNA. The table has roughly 320,000 clones, around 86% seen once.

This chain uses TRBV10-2 with TRBJ2-7; TRBD2 agrees at 9 bases. This sequence was found in a young man in good health. Sequenced input: memory CD8+ T cells sorted from blood. Indicated subset: CD45RO+ cells pooled with CCR7-negative TemRA cells. CDR3 sequence reads: CASGLAIEQYF. In DNA form, the CDR3 reads TGCGCCAGTGGACTAGCGATCGAGCAGTACTTC.